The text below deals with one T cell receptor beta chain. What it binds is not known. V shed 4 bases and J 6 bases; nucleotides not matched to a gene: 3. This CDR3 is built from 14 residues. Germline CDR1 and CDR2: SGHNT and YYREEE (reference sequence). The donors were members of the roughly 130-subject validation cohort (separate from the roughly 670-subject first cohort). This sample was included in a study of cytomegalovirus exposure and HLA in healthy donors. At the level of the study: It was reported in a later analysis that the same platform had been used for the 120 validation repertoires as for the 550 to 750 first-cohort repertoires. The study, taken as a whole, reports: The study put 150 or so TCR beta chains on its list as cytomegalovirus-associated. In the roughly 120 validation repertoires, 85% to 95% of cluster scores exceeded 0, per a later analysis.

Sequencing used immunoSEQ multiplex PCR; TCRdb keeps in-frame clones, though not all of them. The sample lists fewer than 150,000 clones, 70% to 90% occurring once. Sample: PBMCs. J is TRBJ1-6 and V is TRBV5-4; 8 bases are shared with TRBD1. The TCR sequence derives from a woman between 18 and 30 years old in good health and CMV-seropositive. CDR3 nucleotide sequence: TGTGCCAGCAGCATGGGACAGGCTAATTCACCCCTCCACTTT. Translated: CASSMGQANSPLHF.